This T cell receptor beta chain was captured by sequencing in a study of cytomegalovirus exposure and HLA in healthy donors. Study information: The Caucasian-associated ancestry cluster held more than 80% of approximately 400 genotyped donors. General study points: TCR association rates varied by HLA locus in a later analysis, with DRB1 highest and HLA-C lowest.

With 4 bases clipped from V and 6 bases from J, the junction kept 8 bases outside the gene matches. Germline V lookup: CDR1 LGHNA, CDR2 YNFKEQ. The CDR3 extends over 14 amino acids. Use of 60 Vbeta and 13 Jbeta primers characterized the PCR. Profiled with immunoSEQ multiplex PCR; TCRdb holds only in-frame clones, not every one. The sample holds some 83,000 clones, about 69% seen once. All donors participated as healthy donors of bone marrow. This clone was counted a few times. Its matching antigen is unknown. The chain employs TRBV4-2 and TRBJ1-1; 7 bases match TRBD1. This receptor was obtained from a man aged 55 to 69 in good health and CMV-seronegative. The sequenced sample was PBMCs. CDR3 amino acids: CASSPTGYQPEAFF. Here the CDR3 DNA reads TGTGCCAGCAGCCCGACAGGGTATCAACCTGAAGCTTTCTTT.